The 30 T cell receptor beta chains given below trace back to one sample, sequenced in a study of blood T cell repertoires in COVID-19. Profiled with immunoSEQ multiplex PCR; TCRdb holds only in-frame clones, not every one. This sample yields 130,000 or so clones, of which roughly nine tenths are seen a single time; 2.5% to 3% belongs to the top ten. The specimen was peripheral blood. The receptors come from a human donor with COVID-19, enrolled during active disease. The donor label of this sample is uncertain.

The chain carries TRBV19 and TRBJ1-1; TRBD1 might be the D (6 bases). This CDR3 comprises 15 residues. Trimming removed 5 bases from V and 5 bases from J, with 18 bases in between. Germline CDR1 reads LNHDA; CDR2 reads SQIVND (reference sequence). CDR3 sequence: CASSSSTGTGTEAFF. Here the CDR3 DNA reads TGTGCCAGTAGTTCCTCAACAGGGACGGGGACTGAAGCTTTCTTT.

V and J are TRBV18 and TRBJ1-1; a possible D gene is TRBD1 (6 bases). In germline, CDR1 is KGHSH, CDR2 LQKENI. Trimming removed 5 bases at V and 5 bases at J, with 12 bases between. CDR3 size: 13 residues. The CDR3 loop reads CASSEQGWTEAFF. CDR3 nucleotides: TGTGCCAGCTCAGAACAGGGTTGGACTGAAGCTTTCTTT. Drawing the rest from reference TRBV18 and TRBJ1-1, the complete variable domain is NAGVMQNPRHLVRRRGQEARLRCSPMKGHSHVYWYRQLPEEGLKFMVYLQKENIIDESGMPKERFSAEFPKEGPSILRIQQVVRGDSAAYFCASSEQGWTEAFFGQGTRLTVV.

This sequence joins TRBV7-2 and TRBJ2-1, with a tentative D call TRBD1 (5 bases). The CDR3 totals 16 residues. Per germline, CDR1 SGHTA and CDR2 FQGNSA. V shed 1 base and J shed 0 bases, with 10 bases lying between them. The DNA of the CDR3 is TGTGCCAGCAGCTTAGGGGGCGCCCGCTCCTACAATGAGCAGTTCTTC. It yields the protein CASSLGGARSYNEQFF.

CDR3 nucleotides: TGCGCCAGCAGTCCTACAAGCGAGAGCGGGGAGCTGTTTTTT. It yields the protein CASSPTSESGELFF. This chain uses TRBV10-1 with TRBJ2-2; D gene uncertain. The CDR3 has 14 residues. V dropped 5 bases and J dropped 7 bases, with 14 bases sitting between them. Germline CDR1 WNHNN, CDR2 SYGVQD (reference sequence).

The chain joins TRBV6-5 to TRBJ1-5; 9 bases fit TRBD1. Unmatched junction bases numbered 5, after V lost 6 bases and J lost 5 bases. This CDR3 contains 14 residues. Germline V CDR1 and CDR2: MNHEY, SVGAGI. CDR3 DNA sequence: TGTGCCAGCAGCGCGGACAGGGGACATCAGCCCCAGCATTTT. This encodes CASSADRGHQPQHF.

The genes are TRBV5-4 and TRBJ2-5; 8 bases line up with TRBD1. This CDR3 comprises 16 residues. The V gene end was trimmed by 4 bases and the J gene end by 4 bases; junction bases not matched to a gene: 12. Per germline, CDR1 SGHNT and CDR2 YYREEE (reference sequence). The CDR3 bases are TGTGCCAGCAGCCCCTATATGGACAGGGTGGGAGAGACCCAGTACTTC. Residues: CASSPYMDRVGETQYF.

This clone has just one count. The chain combines TRBV9 with TRBJ1-2, with TRBD1 identical over 8 bases. CDR3 length: 15 residues. The germline CDR1 and CDR2 sequences are SGDLS and YYNGEE. The J segment lost 3 bases and the V segment lost 3 bases, leaving 7 bases of the junction unmatched. CDR3 amino acids: CASSAQAGGDYGYTF. Here the CDR3 DNA reads TGTGCCAGCAGCGCCCAGGCAGGGGGCGACTATGGCTACACCTTC.

This clone was seen only once. This chain links TRBV7-9 with TRBJ1-3; tentative D call: TRBD1 (6 bases). V was cut by 9 bases and J by 7 bases, with 16 bases left in between. Germline V gene lookup returns CDR1 SEHNR and CDR2 FQNEAQ (reference sequence). The CDR3 is made up of 13 amino acids. CDR3 DNA sequence: TGTGCCAGTTCGACAGGTCCGTGGAACACCATATATTTT. It codes for CASSTGPWNTIYF.

This chain connects TRBV20-1 to TRBJ1-4; tentative D call: TRBD1 (6 bases). Germline loops: CDR1 DFQATT, CDR2 SNEGSKA (reference sequence). V was cut by 3 bases and J by 0 bases, with 8 bases left in between. The CDR3 loop spans 14 amino acids. CDR3 region: CSASSGATNEKLFF. The CDR3 region has the DNA TGCAGTGCTAGTTCAGGGGCAACTAATGAAAAACTGTTTTTT.

This clone was detected once. The J gene is TRBJ1-1, the V gene TRBV3-1 (or the pseudogene TRBV3-2); 7 nucleotides align to TRBD1. The CDR3 length is 12 residues. Per the germline V gene, CDR1 is LGHDT and CDR2 is YNNKEL (reference sequence). V lost 4 bases and J lost 5; bases outside the gene matches: 1. The CDR3 DNA reads TGTGCCAGCAGCCCGACAGGGACTGAAGCTTTCTTT. Its translation: CASSPTGTEAFF.

CDR3 sequence: CASSPPNREEEKLFF. The CDR3, as DNA: TGTGCCAGCAGCCCCCCCAATCGGGAGGAAGAAAAACTGTTTTTT. V is TRBV9 and J is TRBJ1-4, with no clear D. Looked up from germline, CDR1 is SGDLS and CDR2 is YYNGEE. Deletions cut 4 bases from V and 8 bases from J, with 18 bases between. The CDR3 spans 15 residues.

V and J are TRBV4-1 and TRBJ1-5; TRBD1 might be the D (5 bases). The CDR3 extends over 14 amino acids. In germline, CDR1 is MGHRA, CDR2 YSYEKL. The V gene lost 5 bases and the J gene lost 3 bases, with 11 bases spanning the gap. The CDR3 region has the DNA TGCGCCAGCAGCATAAAGGGGTCCAATCAGCCCCAGCATTTT. Translated, it gives CASSIKGSNQPQHF.

This clone was counted many times. The chain couples TRBV19 to TRBJ1-2, with TRBD1 as a possible D gene (5 bases). The length of the CDR3 is 12 residues. Trimming took off 6 bases at V and 8 bases at J, with 13 bases between the two ends. Germline CDR1 and CDR2: LNHDA and SQIVND (reference sequence). CDR3 bases: TGTGCCAGTAGGCTCAGGGTGGGCGGCTACACCTTC. This sequence encodes CASRLRVGGYTF.

CDR3 in amino acids: CAWSPRDRLSETQYF. The CDR3 DNA reads TGTGCCTGGAGTCCTCGAGACAGACTCTCTGAGACCCAGTACTTC. The V call is TRBV30, the J call TRBJ2-5, with D perhaps matching TRBD1 (5 bases). The CDR3 runs to 15 residues. In germline, CDR1 is GTSNPN, CDR2 SVGIG (reference sequence). Trimming stripped 2 bases from V and 5 bases from J, with 18 bases between.

The rearrangement uses TRBV7-8 and TRBJ1-3; weak D call: TRBD1 (6 bases). The ends were cut back, 0 bases at V and 1 base at J, with 7 bases in the middle. Germline lookup yields CDR1 SGHVS and CDR2 FQNEAQ. This CDR3 comprises 15 residues. The CDR3 region is CASSLAQGSGNTIYF. The CDR3 region has the DNA TGTGCCAGCAGCTTAGCGCAGGGGTCTGGAAACACCATATATTTT.

The chain joins TRBV9 to TRBJ1-1; 10 nucleotides line up with TRBD1. The trim removed 3 bases at V and 3 bases at J, leaving 8 bases unmatched. The CDR3 is 16 residues long. The germline V gene encodes CDR1 SGDLS and CDR2 YYNGEE. The CDR3 spells CASSGTGGLSDTEAFF. The CDR3 DNA follows: TGTGCCAGCAGCGGGACAGGGGGGCTTTCGGACACTGAAGCTTTCTTT.

CDR3 nucleotides: TGTGCCAGTAGAAACGTTGCAGGGGGCGGAAGCGAGCAGTACTTC. It specifies CASRNVAGGGSEQYF. J is TRBJ2-7 and V is TRBV19; TRBD1 matches at 8 bases. The V segment lost 6 bases and the J segment 6 bases; nucleotides outside the gene matches: 13. The CDR3 is 15 amino acids. Germline loops: CDR1 LNHDA, CDR2 SQIVND (reference sequence).

V is TRBV5-4 and J is TRBJ1-1, with D hard to call. Trimming shortened V by 0 bases and J by 2 bases, and 8 bases separated the two germline ends. Germline V gives CDR1 SGHNT, CDR2 YYREEE (reference sequence). This CDR3 spans 14 amino acids. The CDR3 reads CASSLEPGNTEAFF. CDR3 DNA sequence: TGTGCCAGCAGCTTGGAGCCAGGAAACACTGAAGCTTTCTTT.

V and J are TRBV6-2 or TRBV6-3 and TRBJ2-1, with 7 bases lining up with TRBD2. V shed 5 bases and J 5 bases; nucleotides not matched to a gene: 6. Germline CDR1 MNHEY, CDR2 SVGEGT. CDR3 size: 14 residues. The CDR3 bases are TGTGCCAGCAGTGCAGGGACTATCCACAATGAGCAGTTCTTC. Its protein is CASSAGTIHNEQFF.

This CDR3 reads CASSDGQLMGKLFF. CDR3 coding DNA: TGCGCCAGCAGTGATGGACAGCTGATGGGAAAACTGTTTTTT. This chain connects TRBV10-2 to TRBJ1-4; TRBD1 is a possible D gene (6 bases). The V and J ends lost 3 bases and 10 bases respectively, with 15 bases between them. Germline lookup yields CDR1 WSHSY and CDR2 SAAADI. The CDR3 loop spans 14 amino acids.

This chain connects TRBV24-1 to TRBJ2-1; D is unclear. Trimming pared 9 bases from V and 0 bases from J, leaving 14 bases between. Germline V CDR1 and CDR2: KGHDR, SFDVKD. This CDR3 has 15 residues. CDR3 loop: CATGDWSSSYNEQFF. DNA for the CDR3: TGTGCCACCGGCGATTGGTCGAGCTCCTACAATGAGCAGTTCTTC.

The chain recombines TRBV19 with TRBJ2-3, with a possible D match to TRBD1 (5 bases). The CDR3 sequence is 13 residues long. V was trimmed by 5 bases and J by 0 bases, leaving 6 bases between them. Germline V CDR1 and CDR2: LNHDA, SQIVND (reference sequence). Here the CDR3 DNA reads TGTGCCAGTAGTCAGGGTAGCACAGATACGCAGTATTTT. It specifies CASSQGSTDTQYF. Full variable domain (missing parts from reference TRBV19 and TRBJ2-3): DGGITQSPKYLFRKEGQNVTLSCEQNLNHDAMYWYRQDPGQGLRLIYYSQIVNDFQKGDIAEGYSVSREKKESFPLTVTSAQKNPTAFYLCASSQGSTDTQYFGPGTRLTVL.

J is TRBJ2-2 and V is TRBV5-8, with 7 bases matching TRBD1. CDR3 length equals 17 residues. Germline trimming cut 4 bases from V and 1 base from J; bases unmatched to any gene: 10. Germline CDR1 SGHTS, CDR2 YDEGEE. DNA of the CDR3: TGTGCCAGCAGCCAACCGGGACAGAGTATGAACACCGGGGAGCTGTTTTTT. Translation: CASSQPGQSMNTGELFF.

V is TRBV5-1 and J is TRBJ1-2; D perhaps matches TRBD1 (5 bases). CDR1 SGHRS and CDR2 YFSETQ come from the germline V gene. The CDR3 has 15 amino acids. Trimming pared 1 base from V and 2 bases from J, leaving 12 bases between. CDR3 sequence: CASSLSAGSNYGYTF. As DNA, the CDR3 is TGCGCCAGCAGCTTGTCGGCAGGGTCCAACTATGGCTACACCTTC.

V usage is TRBV7-9 and J usage is TRBJ2-2; TRBD1 matches 8 bases. J gave up 7 bases and V 4 bases, and 5 bases lay outside the gene matches. Germline V lookup: CDR1 SEHNR, CDR2 FQNEAQ (reference sequence). The length of the CDR3 is 14 residues. CDR3 DNA sequence: TGTGCCAGCAGCTCGACAGGGGCGGACGGGGAGCTGTTTTTT. Encoded protein: CASSSTGADGELFF.

This clone was observed a single time. The V call is TRBV18, the J call TRBJ2-6; a possible D gene is TRBD2 (6 bases). V lost 11 bases and J 0 bases, leaving 14 bases between the germline ends. The CDR3 spans 15 residues. Germline V gene sequence: CDR1 KGHSH, CDR2 LQKENI. CDR3 residues: CAGGRTGSGANVLTF. The CDR3 DNA reads as TGTGCCGGAGGGCGGACGGGCTCTGGGGCCAACGTCCTGACTTTC.

The V call is TRBV4-1, the J call TRBJ1-1; D possibly corresponds to TRBD1 (5 bases). The CDR3 spans 19 residues. V lost 2 bases and J 5 bases, leaving 27 bases between the germline ends. The V gene's germline CDR1 is MGHRA and CDR2 YSYEKL. The CDR3 reads CASSQRGVRRGEGNTEAFF. CDR3 coding DNA: TGCGCCAGCAGCCAAAGGGGAGTCCGGAGGGGCGAAGGAAATACTGAAGCTTTCTTT.

The J gene is TRBJ1-5, the V gene TRBV5-1; 7 nucleotides align to TRBD1. CDR1 is SGHRS, CDR2 YFSETQ, per germline. The J segment lost 3 bases and the V segment lost 4 bases, leaving 4 bases of the junction unmatched. The CDR3 has 14 amino acids. The CDR3 coding sequence is TGCGCCAGCAGCCCAGGGGGGTTCAATCAGCCCCAGCATTTT. It yields the protein CASSPGGFNQPQHF.

This chain uses TRBV6-2 or TRBV6-3 with TRBJ1-2; D possibly corresponds to TRBD1 (6 bases). The CDR3 is made up of 15 amino acids. The V gene's germline CDR1 is MNHEY and CDR2 SVGEGT. Trimming left V 2 bases short and J 5 bases short, with 15 bases between. The CDR3 bases are TGTGCCAGCAGTTACGACGGCAGGGGCTCATATGGCTACACCTTC. Encoded protein: CASSYDGRGSYGYTF.

This clone has more than one count but fewer than ten. The CDR3 here is CASSLYSYNSPLHF. CDR3 nucleotides: TGTGCCAGCAGCTTATACAGCTATAATTCACCCCTCCACTTT. The V call is TRBV11-3, the J call TRBJ1-6; D uncertain. The CDR3 has 14 amino acids. The V end lost 2 bases, the J end lost 3 bases, and 5 bases lay between the germline ends. From germline, CDR1 is SGHNT and CDR2 YENEEA.